These 28 T cell receptor beta chains were sequenced from one sample in a study of blood T cells in healthy people across ages. Using a J-beta primer mix together with a sample-barcoded 5' primer, a second PCR was run for roughly 7 to 12 cycles. TCRdb passed the 5' RACE reads through MiXCR, listing each CDR3 protein once. The top ten clones hold just over 15% of a sample with about 650,000 distinct CDR3 sequences, 32% of them seen once. The sample consisted of blood. These receptors were obtained from a woman aged 80 or over in good health.

The chain is built from TRBV10-3 and TRBJ2-5; TRBD2 agrees at 11 bases. There are 15 residues in the CDR3. V lost 0 bases, J lost 4 bases, and 1 base stayed unmatched. Per the germline V gene, CDR1 is ENHRY and CDR2 is SYGVKD. CDR3 in amino acids: CAISESGLAGETQYF. In DNA, the CDR3 is TGTGCCATCAGTGAGTCCGGACTAGCGGGAGAGACCCAGTACTTC.

The chain has TRBV20-1 and TRBJ2-7; TRBD2 matches at 10 bases. Germline V gene sequence: CDR1 DFQATT, CDR2 SNEGSKA (reference sequence). This CDR3 has 14 amino acids. V shed 4 bases, J shed 2 bases, and the junction held 5 bases outside the gene matches. CDR3 amino acids: CSATGTSVAYEQYF. DNA for the CDR3: TGCAGTGCTACCGGGACTAGCGTAGCCTACGAGCAGTACTTC.

This clonotype was counted ten times or more. J is TRBJ1-2 and V is TRBV18, with D perhaps matching TRBD1 (5 bases). The CDR3 runs 14 residues. Germline V gene sequence: CDR1 KGHSH, CDR2 LQKENI. V was clipped by 5 bases and J by 7 bases, with 17 bases between them. CDR3: CASSADSPGGGYTF. The DNA of the CDR3 is TGTGCCAGCTCAGCTGACTCTCCCGGGGGTGGCTACACCTTC.

This clonotype was counted at least ten times. This sequence joins TRBV5-1 and TRBJ2-3; D is undetermined. This CDR3 comprises 16 residues. Germline CDR1 is SGHRS and CDR2 is YFSETQ. The V and J ends lost 5 bases and 0 bases respectively, with 16 bases between them. CDR3: CASRATLSTSTDTQYF. CDR3 in DNA: TGCGCCAGCAGAGCGACCCTTTCAACTAGCACAGATACGCAGTATTTT.

V and J are TRBV7-9 and TRBJ1-2, with D tentatively TRBD1 (5 bases). Trimming pared 11 bases from V and 6 bases from J, leaving 13 bases between. The CDR3 has 11 residues. Looked up from germline, CDR1 is SEHNR and CDR2 is FQNEAQ (reference sequence). The CDR3 is CADSGVDGYTF. The CDR3 DNA is TGTGCCGACTCGGGGGTTGATGGCTACACCTTC.

The chain combines TRBV29-1 with TRBJ2-7; TRBD1 aligns across 7 bases. CDR1 is SQVTM and CDR2 is ANQGSEA in the germline V gene. The CDR3 is 14 amino acids. The ends lost 7 bases at V and 0 bases at J; junction bases unmatched: 9. CDR3 region: CSAYRDSVSYEQYF. CDR3 nucleotide sequence: TGCAGCGCTTACCGGGACAGCGTCTCCTACGAGCAGTACTTC.

This clonotype has at least ten counts. This chain joins TRBV20-1 and TRBJ1-5; D remains unclear. Trimming left V 1 base short and J 2 bases short, with 15 bases between. This CDR3 spans 16 amino acids. The V gene's germline CDR1 is DFQATT and CDR2 SNEGSKA (reference sequence). The CDR3 region has the DNA TGCAGTGCTAGAGCCCTTCGGGGAAGGGGCAATCAGCCCCAGCATTTT. It translates to CSARALRGRGNQPQHF.

CDR3 in amino acids: CASDINTEAFF. CDR3 bases: TGTGCCAGCGATATAAACACTGAAGCTTTCTTT. J is TRBJ1-1 and V is TRBV2; D is uncertain. CDR1 and CDR2 (germline): SNHLY, FYNNEI. V was cut by 8 bases and J by 2 bases, with 6 bases left in between. The CDR3 loop spans 11 amino acids.

The table lists this clonotype with a few counts. The V call is TRBV5-6, the J call TRBJ1-2; perhaps TRBD1 as D (5 bases). The germline V gene encodes CDR1 SGHDT and CDR2 YYEEEE. V was trimmed by 4 bases and J by 4 bases, leaving 20 bases between them. This CDR3 spans 16 amino acids. The CDR3 region has the DNA TGTGCCAGCAGCCCGGGGGTAGGGCGGGGAAGCTATGGCTACACCTTC. This gives the protein CASSPGVGRGSYGYTF.

This clonotype showed up just a few times. Given a much more abundant clone one base away, this may be a read error. The chain recombines TRBV6-1 with TRBJ2-2; 10 bases match TRBD1. The CDR3 covers 19 residues. Per germline, CDR1 MNHNS and CDR2 SASEGT. In DNA, the CDR3 is TGTGCCAACAGTGACGGAGGACAGGGGGTTTATGGGAACACCGGGGAGCTGTTTTTT. Translation gives CANSDGGQGVYGNTGELFF.

This clonotype came up a few times. A clone one base away is much larger, so this may be a read error. The V and J genes are TRBV4-3 and TRBJ2-4; 9 bases line up with TRBD2. Germline V gives CDR1 LGHNA, CDR2 YSLEER. There are 15 residues in the CDR3. V trimming: 4 bases; J trimming: 13 bases; junction bases outside the gene matches: 14. The CDR3 loop is CASSLERGDHNEQYF. DNA for the CDR3: TGCGCCAGCAGCCTTGAGCGGGGGGACCACAATGAGCAGTACTTC.

This clonotype occurred many times. The V call is TRBV7-9, the J call TRBJ2-5; D remains unclear. Germline V gene lookup returns CDR1 SEHNR and CDR2 FQNEAQ (reference sequence). The CDR3 is 13 residues long. V lost 2 bases, J lost 2 bases, and 6 bases lay in between. CDR3 DNA sequence: TGTGCCAGCAGCTTATGGGATCAAGAGACCCAGTACTTC. Its protein product is CASSLWDQETQYF.

Points on this clonotype: It is likely a read error, because the conserved phenylalanine at the end of the CDR3 is missing. V and J are TRBV6-5 and TRBJ2-1, with 10 positions matching TRBD1. The J segment lost 10 bases and the V segment lost 6 bases, leaving 18 bases of the junction unmatched. The CDR3 length is 17 residues. Germline V gives CDR1 MNHEY, CDR2 SVGAGI. The DNA of the CDR3 is TGTGCCAGCAGATATCGGGCTGGGGGGACAGGGGACTACGAGCAGTTCCTC. This gives the protein CASRYRAGGTGDYEQFL.

This clonotype was seen many times. V gene TRBV7-3 combines with J gene TRBJ2-1; TRBD1 is a possible D gene (5 bases). Per the germline V gene, CDR1 is SGHTA and CDR2 is FQGTGA. V was shortened by 4 bases and J by 3 bases, with 13 bases between the two germline ends. CDR3 length: 15 residues. The CDR3 reads CASSSYQGIYNEQFF. DNA for the CDR3: TGTGCCAGCAGCTCGTATCAGGGTATCTACAATGAGCAGTTCTTC.

As for this clonotype: A read error is possible here, since a much larger clone lies one base away. The CDR3 DNA follows: TGTGCCAGCAGTTACTCACCCCTAGCGGGGGGGGAGACCCAGTACTTC. Translated, it gives CASSYSPLAGGETQYF. This sequence joins TRBV6-5 and TRBJ2-5; 12 bases map to TRBD2. The trim removed 0 bases at V and 5 bases at J, leaving 4 bases unmatched. CDR1 is MNHEY, CDR2 SVGAGI, per germline. This CDR3 contains 16 residues.

The sample holds many counts of this clonotype. The rearrangement joins TRBV6-5 to TRBJ2-7, with D tentatively TRBD1 (6 bases). V lost 6 bases and J 0 bases, leaving 9 bases between the germline ends. CDR1 and CDR2 from the germline V gene are MNHEY and SVGAGI. This CDR3 comprises 13 residues. The chain's CDR3 is CASRRDTSYEQYF. The CDR3 DNA follows: TGTGCCAGCAGACGGGACACCTCCTACGAGCAGTACTTC.

This clonotype was counted a few times. The V and J genes are TRBV5-1 and TRBJ1-6; 8 bases are shared with TRBD1. The CDR3 sequence is 16 residues long. CDR1 and CDR2 (germline): SGHRS, YFSETQ. Unmatched junction bases numbered 7, after V lost 0 bases and J lost 8 bases. CDR3 region: CASSLEGQGPYSPLHF. DNA of the CDR3: TGCGCCAGCAGCTTGGAAGGACAGGGACCATATTCACCCCTCCACTTT.

This clonotype was seen at least ten times. The chain employs TRBV5-1 and TRBJ2-7; 7 positions match TRBD1. The CDR3 is 16 amino acids. V trimming: 4 bases; J trimming: 3 bases; junction bases outside the gene matches: 13. Germline loops: CDR1 SGHRS, CDR2 YFSETQ. The CDR3 nucleotides are TGCGCCAGCAGCCTATCCGGGACAGCTAAAGGCTACGAGCAGTACTTC. This codes for CASSLSGTAKGYEQYF.

The DNA for the CDR3 is TGCAGTGCTAGTGCATCTGCCCCAGATACGCAGTATTTT. Amino acid sequence: CSASASAPDTQYF. The rearrangement joins TRBV20-1 to TRBJ2-3, with D hard to call. Germline V gene sequence: CDR1 DFQATT, CDR2 SNEGSKA (reference sequence). The germline V and J ends were trimmed by 3 bases and 4 bases, with 11 bases remaining between them. The length of the CDR3 is 13 residues.

In nucleotides, the CDR3 is TGCAGTGCTAGAATGGGACTAGCGGGGGTATCCGAGCAGTACTTC. This sequence encodes CSARMGLAGVSEQYF. The rearrangement links TRBV20-1 to TRBJ2-7; 14 bases match TRBD2. Unmatched junction bases numbered 6, after V lost 2 bases and J lost 6 bases. Germline assignment: CDR1 DFQATT and CDR2 SNEGSKA (reference sequence). The CDR3 extends over 15 amino acids.

In regard to this clonotype: A much larger clone differs from this one at a single base, so this may be a read error. The chain combines TRBV10-3 with TRBJ1-5; no clear D. The V gene's germline CDR1 is ENHRY and CDR2 SYGVKD. The CDR3 runs to 12 residues. The CDR3 bases are TGTGACATCAGTGAGGGTAATCAGCCCCAGCATTTT. Translating gives CDISEGNQPQHF.

About this clonotype: A read error may be the cause here, since a much bigger clone is one base away. V usage is TRBV5-1 and J usage is TRBJ2-7; the match to TRBD1 covers 10 bases. With 4 bases clipped from V and 5 bases from J, the junction kept 9 bases outside the gene matches. The CDR3 has 15 residues. The V gene's germline CDR1 is SGHRS and CDR2 YFSETQ. CDR3 residues: CASSPRQGAGNEQYF. CDR3 nucleotides: TGCGCCAGCAGCCCGAGACAGGGGGCGGGAAACGAGCAGTACTTC.

This clonotype was recorded at least ten times. The rearrangement uses TRBV6-5 and TRBJ1-4; unclear D gene. This CDR3 has 14 residues. Germline V gene lookup returns CDR1 MNHEY and CDR2 SVGAGI. V gave up 8 bases and J gave up 0 bases, with 10 bases separating them. CDR3 nucleotides: TGTGCCAGCGCCCAGAGTGCAACTAATGAAAAACTGTTTTTT. Translation: CASAQSATNEKLFF.

The rearrangement joins TRBV20-1 to TRBJ1-5; D may be TRBD1 (6 bases). V lost 6 bases, J lost 4 bases, and 13 bases lay in between. Germline CDR1 reads DFQATT; CDR2 reads SNEGSKA (reference sequence). The CDR3 is made up of 13 amino acids. CDR3 DNA: TGCAGTGCCAACTACAGGGTGAATCAGCCCCAGCATTTT. It specifies CSANYRVNQPQHF.

The gene calls are TRBV28 and TRBJ2-1; no clear D. CDR1 is MDHEN and CDR2 is SYDVKM in the germline V gene. The CDR3 is made up of 15 amino acids. V shed 2 bases and J shed 10 bases, with 18 bases lying between them. The CDR3 sequence: CASSLIKAVSYEQFF. The DNA for the CDR3 is TGTGCCAGCAGTTTAATCAAGGCCGTCTCCTACGAGCAGTTCTTC.

There are a few counts of this clonotype. The gene calls are TRBV6-2 or TRBV6-3 and TRBJ1-5; 8 bases are shared with TRBD1. This CDR3 is built from 16 residues. From germline, CDR1 is MNHEY and CDR2 SVGEGT. The V and J ends lost 6 bases and 2 bases, in that order; junction bases with no gene match: 9. This chain's CDR3 is CASSARTGIRNQPQHF. CDR3 coding DNA: TGTGCCAGCAGCGCCCGGACAGGGATTCGCAATCAGCCCCAGCATTTT.

The sample holds a few counts of this clonotype. CDR3 nucleotide sequence: TGTGCCAGCACACTGTCTGGGTCCTATAATTCACCCCTCCACTTT. This codes for CASTLSGSYNSPLHF. This chain joins TRBV6-1 and TRBJ1-6; D is unresolved. V dropped 7 bases and J dropped 1 base, with 11 bases sitting between them. CDR3 length: 15 residues. The germline V gene encodes CDR1 MNHNS and CDR2 SASEGT.

The V call is TRBV28, the J call TRBJ2-1, with a weak D call TRBD2 (6 bases). The CDR3 spans 16 residues. The V gene lost 6 bases and the J gene lost 5 bases, with 20 bases spanning the gap. Germline V gives CDR1 MDHEN, CDR2 SYDVKM. The CDR3 reads CASRDYGTRQNNEQFF. The CDR3, as DNA: TGTGCCAGCAGAGACTATGGGACTCGTCAAAACAATGAGCAGTTCTTC. Filled out from reference TRBV28 and TRBJ2-1, the complete variable domain reads DVKVTQSSRYLVKRTGEKVFLECVQDMDHENMFWYRQDPGLGLRLIYFSYDVKMKEKGDIPEGYSVSREKKERFSLILESASTNQTSMYLCASRDYGTRQNNEQFFGPGTRLTVL.